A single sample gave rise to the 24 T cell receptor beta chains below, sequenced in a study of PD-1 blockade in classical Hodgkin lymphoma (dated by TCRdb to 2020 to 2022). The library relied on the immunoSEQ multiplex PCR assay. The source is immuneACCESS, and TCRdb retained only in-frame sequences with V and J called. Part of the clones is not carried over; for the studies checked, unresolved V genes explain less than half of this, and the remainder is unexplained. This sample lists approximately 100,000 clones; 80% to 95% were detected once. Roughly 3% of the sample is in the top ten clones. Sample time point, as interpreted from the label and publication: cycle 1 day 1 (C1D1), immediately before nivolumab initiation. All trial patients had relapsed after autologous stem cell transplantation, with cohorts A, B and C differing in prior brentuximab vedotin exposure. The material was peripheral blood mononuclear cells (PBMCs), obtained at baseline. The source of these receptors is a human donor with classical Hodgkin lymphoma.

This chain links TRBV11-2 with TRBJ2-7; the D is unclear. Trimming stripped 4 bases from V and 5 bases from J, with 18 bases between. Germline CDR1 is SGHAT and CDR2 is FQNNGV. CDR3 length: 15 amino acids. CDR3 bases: TGTGCCAGCAGCTACCGAAAATCCGAAGTCGACGAGCAGTACTTC. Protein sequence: CASSYRKSEVDEQYF.

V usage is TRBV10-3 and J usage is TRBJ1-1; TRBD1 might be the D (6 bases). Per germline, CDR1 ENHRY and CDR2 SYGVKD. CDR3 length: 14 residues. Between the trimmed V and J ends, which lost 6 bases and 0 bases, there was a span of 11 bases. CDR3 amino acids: CAIRLDRMNTEAFF. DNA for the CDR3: TGTGCCATCAGGCTGGACAGAATGAACACTGAAGCTTTCTTT.

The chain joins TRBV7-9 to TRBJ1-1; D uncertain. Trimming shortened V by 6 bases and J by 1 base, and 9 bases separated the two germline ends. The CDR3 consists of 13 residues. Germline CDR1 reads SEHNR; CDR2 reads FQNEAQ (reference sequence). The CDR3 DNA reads TGTGCCAGCAGATATACTGGGAACACTGAAGCTTTCTTT. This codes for CASRYTGNTEAFF. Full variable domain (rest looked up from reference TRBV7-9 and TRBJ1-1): DTGVSQNPRHKITKRGQNVTFRCDPISEHNRLYWYRQTLGQGPEFLTYFQNEAQLEKSRLLSDRFSAERPKGSFSTLEIQRTEQGDSAMYLCASRYTGNTEAFFGQGTRLTVV.

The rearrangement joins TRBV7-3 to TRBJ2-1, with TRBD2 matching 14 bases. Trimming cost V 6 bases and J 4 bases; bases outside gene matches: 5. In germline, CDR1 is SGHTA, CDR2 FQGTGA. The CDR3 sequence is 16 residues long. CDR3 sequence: CASSSGLAGGYNEQFF. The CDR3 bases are TGTGCCAGCAGTTCCGGACTAGCGGGAGGTTACAATGAGCAGTTCTTC. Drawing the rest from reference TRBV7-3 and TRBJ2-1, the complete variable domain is GAGVSQTPSNKVTEKGKYVELRCDPISGHTALYWYRQSLGQGPEFLIYFQGTGAADDSGLPNDRFFAVRPEGSVSTLKIQRTERGDSAVYLCASSSGLAGGYNEQFFGPGTRLTVL.

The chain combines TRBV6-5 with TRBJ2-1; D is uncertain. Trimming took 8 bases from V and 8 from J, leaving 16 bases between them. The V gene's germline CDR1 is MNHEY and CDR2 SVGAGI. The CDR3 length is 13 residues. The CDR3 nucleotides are TGTGCCAGCCAAAGATCCCCGGCGCATGAGCAGTTCTTC. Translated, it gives CASQRSPAHEQFF.

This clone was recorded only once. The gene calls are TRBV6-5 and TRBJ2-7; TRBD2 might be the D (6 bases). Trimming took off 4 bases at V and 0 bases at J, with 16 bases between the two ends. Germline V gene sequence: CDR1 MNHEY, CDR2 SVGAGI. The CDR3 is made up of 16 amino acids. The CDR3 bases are TGTGCCAGCAGTTCTGGGCTTAGCGGCTACTCCTACGAGCAGTACTTC. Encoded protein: CASSSGLSGYSYEQYF.

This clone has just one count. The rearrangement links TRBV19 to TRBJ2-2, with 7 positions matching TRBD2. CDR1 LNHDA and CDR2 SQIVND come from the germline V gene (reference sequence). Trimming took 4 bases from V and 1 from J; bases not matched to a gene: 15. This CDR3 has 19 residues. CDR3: CASSTRAGAGRVNTGELFF. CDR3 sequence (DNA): TGTGCCAGTAGTACCAGGGCCGGGGCAGGGAGGGTGAACACCGGGGAGCTGTTTTTT.

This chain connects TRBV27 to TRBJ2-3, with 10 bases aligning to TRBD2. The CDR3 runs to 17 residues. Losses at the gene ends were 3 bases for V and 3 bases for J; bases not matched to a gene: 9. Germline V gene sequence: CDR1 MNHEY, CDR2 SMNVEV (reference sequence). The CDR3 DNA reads TGTGCCAGCAGTTTCTATGGGCTAGCGGGAGCTACAGATACGCAGTATTTT. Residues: CASSFYGLAGATDTQYF.

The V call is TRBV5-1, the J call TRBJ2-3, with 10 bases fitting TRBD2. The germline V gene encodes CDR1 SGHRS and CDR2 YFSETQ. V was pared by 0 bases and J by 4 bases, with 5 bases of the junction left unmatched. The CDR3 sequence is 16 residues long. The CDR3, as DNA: TGCGCCAGCAGCTTGGCCGCAGCGGGAGGGCCAGATACGCAGTATTTT. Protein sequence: CASSLAAAGGPDTQYF.

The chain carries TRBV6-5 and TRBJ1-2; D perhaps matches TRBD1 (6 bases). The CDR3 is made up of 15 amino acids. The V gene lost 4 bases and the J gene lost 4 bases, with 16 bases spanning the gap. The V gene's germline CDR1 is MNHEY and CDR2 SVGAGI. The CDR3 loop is CASSSPGVMGYGYTF. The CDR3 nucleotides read TGTGCCAGCAGTTCCCCAGGGGTTATGGGCTATGGCTACACCTTC.

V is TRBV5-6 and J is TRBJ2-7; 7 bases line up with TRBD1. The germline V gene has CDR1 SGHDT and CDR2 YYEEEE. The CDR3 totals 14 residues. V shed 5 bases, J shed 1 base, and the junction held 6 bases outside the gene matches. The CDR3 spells CASRRTGRSYEQYF. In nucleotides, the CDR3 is TGTGCCAGCAGGAGGACAGGTCGGTCCTACGAGCAGTACTTC.

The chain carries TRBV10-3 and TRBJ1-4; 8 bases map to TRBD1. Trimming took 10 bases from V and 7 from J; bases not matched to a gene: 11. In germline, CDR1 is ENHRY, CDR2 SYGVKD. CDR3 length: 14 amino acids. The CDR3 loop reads CASRLTGASEKLFF. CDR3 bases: TGTGCCAGCAGGTTGACAGGGGCGAGTGAAAAACTGTTTTTT.

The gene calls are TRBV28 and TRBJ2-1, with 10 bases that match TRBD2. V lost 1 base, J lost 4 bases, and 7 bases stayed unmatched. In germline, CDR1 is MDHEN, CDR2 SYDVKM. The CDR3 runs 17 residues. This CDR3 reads CASSLLSSGREYNEQFF. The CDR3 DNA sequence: TGTGCCAGCAGTTTATTGTCTAGCGGGAGAGAATACAATGAGCAGTTCTTC.

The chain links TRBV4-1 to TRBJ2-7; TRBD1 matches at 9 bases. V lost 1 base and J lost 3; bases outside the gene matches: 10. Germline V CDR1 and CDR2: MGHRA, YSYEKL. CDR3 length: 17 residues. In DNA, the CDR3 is TGCGCCAGCAGCCAAGTTGGGGGACAGGGACTTTTCTACGAGCAGTACTTC. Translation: CASSQVGGQGLFYEQYF.

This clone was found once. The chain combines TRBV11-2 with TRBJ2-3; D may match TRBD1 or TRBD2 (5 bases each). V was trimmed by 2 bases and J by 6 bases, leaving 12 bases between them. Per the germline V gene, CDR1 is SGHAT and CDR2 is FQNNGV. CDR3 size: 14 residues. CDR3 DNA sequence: TGTGCCAGCAGCTTAAGTCGGGGCGCGGATACGCAGTATTTT. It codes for CASSLSRGADTQYF.

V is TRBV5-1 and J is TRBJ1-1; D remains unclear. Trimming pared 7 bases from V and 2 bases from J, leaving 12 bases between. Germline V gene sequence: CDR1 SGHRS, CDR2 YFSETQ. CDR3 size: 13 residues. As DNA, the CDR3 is TGCGCCAGCGGTCTTGTTGCCAACACTGAAGCTTTCTTT. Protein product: CASGLVANTEAFF.

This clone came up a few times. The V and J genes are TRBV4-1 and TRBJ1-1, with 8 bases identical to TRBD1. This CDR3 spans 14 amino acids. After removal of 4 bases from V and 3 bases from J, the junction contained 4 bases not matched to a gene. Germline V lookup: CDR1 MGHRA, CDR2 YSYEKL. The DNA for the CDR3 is TGCGCCAGCAGCCTCCGGGACAGGTACACTGAAGCTTTCTTT. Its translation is CASSLRDRYTEAFF.

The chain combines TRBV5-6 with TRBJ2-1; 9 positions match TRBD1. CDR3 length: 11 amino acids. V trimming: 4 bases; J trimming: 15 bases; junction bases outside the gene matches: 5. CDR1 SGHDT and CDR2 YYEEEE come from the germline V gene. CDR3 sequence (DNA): TGTGCCAGCAGCACAGGGGGCCCGCGGTTCTTC. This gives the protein CASSTGGPRFF. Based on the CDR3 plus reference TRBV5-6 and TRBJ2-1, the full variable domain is DAGVTQSPTHLIKTRGQQVTLRCSPKSGHDTVSWYQQALGQGPQFIFQYYEEEERQRGNFPDRFSGHQFPNYSSELNVNALLLGDSALYLCASSTGGPRFFGPGTRLTVL.

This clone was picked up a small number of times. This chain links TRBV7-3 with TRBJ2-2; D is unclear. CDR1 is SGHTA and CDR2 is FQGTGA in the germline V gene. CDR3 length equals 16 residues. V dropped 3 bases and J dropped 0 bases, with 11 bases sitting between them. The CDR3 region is CASSFNRVANTGELFF. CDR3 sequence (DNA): TGTGCCAGCAGCTTTAATAGAGTTGCGAACACCGGGGAGCTGTTTTTT.

As DNA, the CDR3 is TGTGCCTGGGAGGGCCCTCCGGATCGGGATACGCAGTATTTT. Amino acid sequence: CAWEGPPDRDTQYF. The rearrangement uses TRBV30 and TRBJ2-3; perhaps TRBD2 as D (5 bases). CDR1 and CDR2 from the germline V gene are GTSNPN and SVGIG (reference sequence). This CDR3 region has 14 residues. Trimming shortened V by 5 bases and J by 6 bases, and 18 bases separated the two germline ends.

Here the CDR3 DNA reads TGTGCCAGCAGCTTGGACCGATTCACAGATACGCAGTATTTT. Its translation is CASSLDRFTDTQYF. The chain joins TRBV7-9 to TRBJ2-3; D remains ambiguous. CDR1 and CDR2 from the germline V gene are SEHNR and FQNEAQ (reference sequence). The CDR3 has 14 amino acids. V was trimmed by 3 bases and J by 2 bases, leaving 9 bases between them. Full variable domain (outside the CDR3, taken from reference TRBV7-9 and TRBJ2-3): DTGVSQNPRHKITKRGQNVTFRCDPISEHNRLYWYRQTLGQGPEFLTYFQNEAQLEKSRLLSDRFSAERPKGSFSTLEIQRTEQGDSAMYLCASSLDRFTDTQYFGPGTRLTVL.

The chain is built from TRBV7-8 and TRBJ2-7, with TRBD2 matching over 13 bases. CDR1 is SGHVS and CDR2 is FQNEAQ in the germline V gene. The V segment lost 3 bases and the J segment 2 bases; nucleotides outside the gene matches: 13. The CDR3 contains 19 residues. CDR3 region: CASSFPGTSGTLGAYEQYF. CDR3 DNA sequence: TGTGCCAGCAGCTTCCCCGGGACTAGCGGGACCCTAGGGGCCTACGAGCAGTACTTC.

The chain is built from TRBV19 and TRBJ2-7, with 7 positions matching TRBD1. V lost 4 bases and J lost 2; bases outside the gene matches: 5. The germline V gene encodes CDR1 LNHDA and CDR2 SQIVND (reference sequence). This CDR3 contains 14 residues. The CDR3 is CASSTLGQAYEQYF. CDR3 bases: TGTGCCAGTAGTACCCTCGGACAGGCCTACGAGCAGTACTTC.

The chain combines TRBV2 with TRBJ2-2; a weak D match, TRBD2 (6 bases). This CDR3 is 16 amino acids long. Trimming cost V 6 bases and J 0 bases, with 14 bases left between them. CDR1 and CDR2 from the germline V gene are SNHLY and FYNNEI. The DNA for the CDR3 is TGTGCCAGCAGGCAAGGGCTAGCGACGAACACCGGGGAGCTGTTTTTT. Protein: CASRQGLATNTGELFF.